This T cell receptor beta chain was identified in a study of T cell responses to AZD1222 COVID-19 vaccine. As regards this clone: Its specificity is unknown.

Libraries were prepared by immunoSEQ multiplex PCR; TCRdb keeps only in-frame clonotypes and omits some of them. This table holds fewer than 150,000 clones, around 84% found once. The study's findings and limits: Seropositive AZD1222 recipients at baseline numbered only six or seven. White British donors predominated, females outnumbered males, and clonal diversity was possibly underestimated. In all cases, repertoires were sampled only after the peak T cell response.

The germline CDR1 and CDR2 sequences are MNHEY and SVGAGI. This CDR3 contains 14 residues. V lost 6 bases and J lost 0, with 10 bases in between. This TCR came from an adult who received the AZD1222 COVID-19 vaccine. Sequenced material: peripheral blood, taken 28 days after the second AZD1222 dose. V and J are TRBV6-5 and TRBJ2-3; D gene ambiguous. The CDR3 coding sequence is TGTGCCAGCAGCCTCAGTTATAGCACAGATACGCAGTATTTT. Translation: CASSLSYSTDTQYF.